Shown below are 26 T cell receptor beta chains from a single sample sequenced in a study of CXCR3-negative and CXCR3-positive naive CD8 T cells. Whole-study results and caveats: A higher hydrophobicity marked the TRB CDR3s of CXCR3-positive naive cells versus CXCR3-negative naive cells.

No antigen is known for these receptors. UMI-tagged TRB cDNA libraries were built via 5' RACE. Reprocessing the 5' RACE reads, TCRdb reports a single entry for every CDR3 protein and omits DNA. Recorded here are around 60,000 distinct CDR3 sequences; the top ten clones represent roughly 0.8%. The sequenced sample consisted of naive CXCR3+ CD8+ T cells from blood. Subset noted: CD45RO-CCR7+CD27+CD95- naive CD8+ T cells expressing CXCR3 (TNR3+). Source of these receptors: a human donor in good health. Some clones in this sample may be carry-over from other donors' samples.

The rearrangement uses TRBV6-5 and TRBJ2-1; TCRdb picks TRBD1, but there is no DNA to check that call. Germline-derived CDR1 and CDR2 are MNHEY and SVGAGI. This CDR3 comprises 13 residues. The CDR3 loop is CASWDGVYNEQFF.

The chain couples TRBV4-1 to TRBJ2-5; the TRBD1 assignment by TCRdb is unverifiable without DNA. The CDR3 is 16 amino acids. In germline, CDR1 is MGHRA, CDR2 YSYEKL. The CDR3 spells CASSQDAEGGQETQYF.

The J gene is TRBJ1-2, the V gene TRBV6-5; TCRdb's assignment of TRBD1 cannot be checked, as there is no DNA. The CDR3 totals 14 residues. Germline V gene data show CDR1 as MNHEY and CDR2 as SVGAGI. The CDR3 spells CASSYSGASVGYTF.

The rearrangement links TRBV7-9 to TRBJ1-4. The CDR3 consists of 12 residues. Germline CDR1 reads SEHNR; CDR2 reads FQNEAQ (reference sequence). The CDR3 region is CASSLMTEKLLF.

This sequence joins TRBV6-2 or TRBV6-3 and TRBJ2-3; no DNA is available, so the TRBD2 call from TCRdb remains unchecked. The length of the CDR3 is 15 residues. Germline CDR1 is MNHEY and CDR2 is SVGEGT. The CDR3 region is CASSWVGGGTDTQYF.

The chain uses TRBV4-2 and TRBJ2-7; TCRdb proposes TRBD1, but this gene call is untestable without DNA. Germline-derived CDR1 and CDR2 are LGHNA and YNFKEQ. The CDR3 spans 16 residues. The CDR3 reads CASSQASVGRSYEQYF.

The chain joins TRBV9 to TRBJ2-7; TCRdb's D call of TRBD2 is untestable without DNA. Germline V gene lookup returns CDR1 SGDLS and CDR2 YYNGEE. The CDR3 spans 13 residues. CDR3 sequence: CASSPGTLGEQYF.

This CDR3 reads CASSLGSYNEQFF. This sequence joins TRBV7-9 and TRBJ2-1. This CDR3 contains 13 residues. Per germline, CDR1 SEHNR and CDR2 FQNEAQ (reference sequence).

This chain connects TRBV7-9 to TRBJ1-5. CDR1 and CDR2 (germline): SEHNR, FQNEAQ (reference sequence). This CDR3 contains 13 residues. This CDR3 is CASSLSENQPQHF.

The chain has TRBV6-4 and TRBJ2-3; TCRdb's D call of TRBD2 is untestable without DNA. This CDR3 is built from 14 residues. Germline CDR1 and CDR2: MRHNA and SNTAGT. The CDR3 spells CASSEGLSTDTQYF.

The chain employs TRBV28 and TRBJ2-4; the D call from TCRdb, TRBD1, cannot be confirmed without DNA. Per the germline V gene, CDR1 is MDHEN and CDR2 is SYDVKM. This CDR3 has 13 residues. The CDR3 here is CASTTGGVDIQYF.

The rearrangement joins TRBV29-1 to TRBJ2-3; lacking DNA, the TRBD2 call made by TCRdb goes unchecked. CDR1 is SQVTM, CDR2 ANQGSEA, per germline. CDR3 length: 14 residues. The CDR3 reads CSVERLATRDTQYF.

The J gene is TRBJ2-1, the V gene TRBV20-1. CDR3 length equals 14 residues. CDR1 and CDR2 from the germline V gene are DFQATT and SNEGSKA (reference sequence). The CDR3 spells CSASVDSPYNEQFF.

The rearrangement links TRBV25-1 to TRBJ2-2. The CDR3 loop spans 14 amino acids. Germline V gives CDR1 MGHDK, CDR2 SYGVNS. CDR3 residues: CASSGLANTGELFF.

CDR3 sequence: CASSQMTGNTEAFF. V usage is TRBV4-3 and J usage is TRBJ1-1; absent DNA, TCRdb's TRBD1 call cannot be checked. The CDR3 covers 14 residues. Germline V CDR1 and CDR2: LGHNA, YSLEER.

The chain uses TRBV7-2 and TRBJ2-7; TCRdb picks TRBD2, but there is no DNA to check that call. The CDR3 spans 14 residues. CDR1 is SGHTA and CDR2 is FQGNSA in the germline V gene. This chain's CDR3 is CASSLGDYSYEQYF.

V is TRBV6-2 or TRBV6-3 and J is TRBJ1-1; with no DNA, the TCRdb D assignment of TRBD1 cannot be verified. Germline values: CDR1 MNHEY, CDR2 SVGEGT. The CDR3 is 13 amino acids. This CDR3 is CASSASGTGEAFF.

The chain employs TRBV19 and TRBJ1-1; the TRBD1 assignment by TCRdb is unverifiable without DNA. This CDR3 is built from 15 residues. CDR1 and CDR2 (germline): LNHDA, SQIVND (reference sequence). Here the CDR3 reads CASNTGGGMNTEAFF. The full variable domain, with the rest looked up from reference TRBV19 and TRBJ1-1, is DGGITQSPKYLFRKEGQNVTLSCEQNLNHDAMYWYRQDPGQGLRLIYYSQIVNDFQKGDIAEGYSVSREKKESFPLTVTSAQKNPTAFYLCASNTGGGMNTEAFFGQGTRLTVV.

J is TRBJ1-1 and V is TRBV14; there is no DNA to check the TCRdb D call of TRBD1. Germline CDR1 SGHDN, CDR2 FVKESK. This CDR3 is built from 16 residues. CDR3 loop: CASSLWTGGIVDEAFF.

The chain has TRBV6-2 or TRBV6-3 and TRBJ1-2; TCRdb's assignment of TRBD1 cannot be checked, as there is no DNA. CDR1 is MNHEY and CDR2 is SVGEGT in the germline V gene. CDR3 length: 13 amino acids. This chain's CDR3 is CASSWANGYGYTF.

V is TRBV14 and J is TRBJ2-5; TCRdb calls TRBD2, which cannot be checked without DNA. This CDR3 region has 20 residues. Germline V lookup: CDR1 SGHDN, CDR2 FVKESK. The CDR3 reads CASSQDDWAASGGTQETQYF. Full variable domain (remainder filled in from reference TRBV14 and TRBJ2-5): EAGVTQFPSHSVIEKGQTVTLRCDPISGHDNLYWYRRVMGKEIKFLLHFVKESKQDESGMPNNRFLAERTGGTYSTLKVQPAELEDSGVYFCASSQDDWAASGGTQETQYFGPGTRLLVL.

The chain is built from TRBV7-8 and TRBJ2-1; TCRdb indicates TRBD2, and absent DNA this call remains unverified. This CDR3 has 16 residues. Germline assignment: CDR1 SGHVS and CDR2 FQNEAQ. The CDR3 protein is CASSISTSGVPFEQFF.

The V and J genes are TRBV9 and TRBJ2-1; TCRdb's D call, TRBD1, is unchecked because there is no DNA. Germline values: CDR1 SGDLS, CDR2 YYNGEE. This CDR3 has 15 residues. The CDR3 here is CASSPQGATYNEQFF.

CDR3 region: CASNGRGQGELRNTGELFF. This chain links TRBV23-1 with TRBJ2-2; the D gene TCRdb calls, TRBD1, cannot be checked with no DNA. TRBV23-1 is identified as an open reading frame with a role that is uncertain. The CDR3 consists of 19 residues.

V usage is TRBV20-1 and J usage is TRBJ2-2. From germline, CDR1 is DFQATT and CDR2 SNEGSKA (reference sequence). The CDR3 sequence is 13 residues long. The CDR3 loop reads CSARVRNTGELFF.

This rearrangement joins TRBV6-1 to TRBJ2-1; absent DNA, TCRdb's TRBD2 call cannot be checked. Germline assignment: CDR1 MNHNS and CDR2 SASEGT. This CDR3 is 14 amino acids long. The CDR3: CASSVAGGYNEQFF.